The 9 T cell receptor beta chains below come from one sample, sequenced in a study of blood T cell repertoires in COVID-19. Only in-frame clones appear in the TCRdb table, and some are missing; sequencing was by immunoSEQ multiplex PCR. Among 70,000 to 85,000 clones listed, about 89% were seen once. Sequenced: peripheral blood. The source of these receptors is a woman aged 60-75 years with acute or convalescent COVID-19.

For this clone: Other DNA sequences in this specimen translate into the identical CDR3. V gene TRBV5-1 combines with J gene TRBJ2-3, with 8 positions matching TRBD1. With 2 bases clipped from V and 4 bases from J, the junction kept 3 bases outside the gene matches. The CDR3 covers 14 residues. The germline V gene has CDR1 SGHRS and CDR2 YFSETQ. Here the CDR3 reads CASSLGQGADTQYF. CDR3 nucleotides: TGCGCCAGCAGCTTAGGACAGGGCGCAGATACGCAGTATTTT.

This chain links TRBV28 with TRBJ2-7; D gene uncertain. Germline V gene data show CDR1 as MDHEN and CDR2 as SYDVKM. This CDR3 is 13 amino acids long. V was shortened by 1 base and J by 2 bases, with 6 bases between the two germline ends. DNA of the CDR3: TGTGCCAGCAGTTTATCCTCCGCCTACGAGCAGTACTTC. Translated, it gives CASSLSSAYEQYF.

This clone was recorded only once. The chain couples TRBV6-1 to TRBJ2-7, with 9 bases fitting TRBD1. After removal of 2 bases from V and 6 bases from J, the junction contained 11 bases not matched to a gene. This CDR3 has 16 amino acids. CDR1 is MNHNS and CDR2 is SASEGT in the germline V gene. The CDR3 nucleotides are TGTGCCAGCAGTGAACAACGGGCGGGACAGGGAGCCGAGCAGTACTTC. Translated: CASSEQRAGQGAEQYF.

The chain has TRBV18 and TRBJ2-2; 8 bases match TRBD1. The V and J ends lost 3 bases and 2 bases, in that order; junction bases with no gene match: 8. CDR3 length: 17 amino acids. Germline CDR1 is KGHSH and CDR2 is LQKENI. Here the CDR3 reads CASSPEGTGPNTGELFF. CDR3 bases: TGTGCCAGCTCACCTGAGGGGACAGGTCCTAACACCGGGGAGCTGTTTTTT.

The V call is TRBV27, the J call TRBJ1-2, with TRBD1 matching 7 bases. The V and J ends lost 6 bases and 7 bases, in that order; junction bases with no gene match: 8. CDR1 and CDR2 from the germline V gene are MNHEY and SMNVEV (reference sequence). The length of the CDR3 is 13 residues. The CDR3 sequence is CASRTGSFSGYTF. For the CDR3, the DNA is TGTGCCAGCAGGACAGGGTCCTTCTCTGGCTACACCTTC.

The V call is TRBV7-2, the J call TRBJ2-1; the match to TRBD1 covers 7 bases. This CDR3 has 15 amino acids. Germline CDR1 reads SGHTA; CDR2 reads FQGNSA. Trimming cost V 1 base and J 4 bases; bases outside gene matches: 4. The CDR3 reads CASSLGGQVYNEQFF. CDR3 coding DNA: TGTGCCAGCAGCTTAGGCGGACAGGTTTACAATGAGCAGTTCTTC.

V gene TRBV12-5 combines with J gene TRBJ2-1; 14 bases are a match to TRBD2. This CDR3 comprises 17 residues. Unmatched junction bases numbered 4, after V lost 2 bases and J lost 4 bases. Germline V CDR1 and CDR2: LGHNT, FRNRAP. The CDR3 DNA is TGTGCTAGTGGTTTGACCCGGACTAGCGGGGGGTACAATGAGCAGTTCTTC. This encodes CASGLTRTSGGYNEQFF.

This chain links TRBV18 with TRBJ2-7; D remains unclear. The CDR3 covers 13 residues. Germline CDR1 is KGHSH and CDR2 is LQKENI. V lost 0 bases, J lost 5 bases, and 8 bases lay in between. Written as DNA, the CDR3 is TGTGCCAGCTCACCACCTAGTGACAACGAGCAGTACTTC. Protein sequence: CASSPPSDNEQYF.

This clone was detected only once. The V gene is TRBV18, the J gene TRBJ2-1, with TRBD1 identical over 10 bases. V was pared by 4 bases and J by 7 bases, with 7 bases of the junction left unmatched. Germline V lookup: CDR1 KGHSH, CDR2 LQKENI. The length of the CDR3 is 15 residues. This CDR3 reads CASSLGTGEWNEQFF. The DNA of the CDR3 is TGTGCCAGCTCACTCGGGACAGGGGAATGGAATGAGCAGTTCTTC.